This T cell receptor (beta chain) came from a study of a mutant IDH1 vaccine in newly diagnosed glioma. Study at large: Radiotherapy, temozolomide, or both had been given previously, and both were given to most.

Study conclusions and caveats: Vaccine-induced immune responses occurred in roughly 94% of patients.

Here immunoSEQ multiplex PCR was the method, and the copy in TCRdb shows in-frame clones only, minus some. The table includes some 30,000 clones, more than 80% detected once. As concerns this clone: Its antigen remains unidentified.

Germline V gene sequence: CDR1 SQVTM, CDR2 ANQGSEA. CDR3 size: 12 residues. Time point reported: week 5, during vaccination. In every dose of vaccine, 300 ug of mutant IDH1 20-mer peptide was given alongside topical imiquimod. V is TRBV29-1 and J is TRBJ1-1, with D perhaps TRBD1 (5 bases). This sequence originates from a man younger than 30 with glioma. The sequencing here drew on PBMCs, taken from a glioma patient whose treatment included an IDH1 peptide vaccine. CDR3 DNA: TGCGGCGGGACTTTCTCGAACACTGAAGCTTTCTTT. Its protein is CGGTFSNTEAFF. The whole variable domain, remainder taken from reference TRBV29-1 and TRBJ1-1, is SAVISQKPSRDICQRGTSLTIQCQVDSQVTMMFWYRQQPGQSLTLIATANQGSEATYESGFVIDKFPISRPNLTFSTLTVSNMSPEDSSIYLCGGTFSNTEAFFGQGTRLTVV.